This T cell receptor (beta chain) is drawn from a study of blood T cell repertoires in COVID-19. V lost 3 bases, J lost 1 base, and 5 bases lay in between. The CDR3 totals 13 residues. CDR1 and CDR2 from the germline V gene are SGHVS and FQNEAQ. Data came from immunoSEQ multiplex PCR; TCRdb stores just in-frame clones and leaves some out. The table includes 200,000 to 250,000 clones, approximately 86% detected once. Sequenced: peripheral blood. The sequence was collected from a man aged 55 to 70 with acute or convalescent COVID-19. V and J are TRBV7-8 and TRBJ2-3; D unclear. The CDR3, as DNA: TGTGCCAGCAGCTTCCTCCGCACAGATACGCAGTATTTT. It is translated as CASSFLRTDTQYF. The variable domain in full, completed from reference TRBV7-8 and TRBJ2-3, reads GAGVSQSPRYKVAKRGQDVALRCDPISGHVSLFWYQQALGQGPEFLTYFQNEAQLDKSGLPSDRFFAERPEGSVSTLKIQRTQQEDSAVYLCASSFLRTDTQYFGPGTRLTVL.